Below are 26 T cell receptor beta chains sequenced from a single sample in a study of cytomegalovirus exposure and HLA in healthy donors. This PCR relied on a set of 60 Vbeta primers and 13 Jbeta primers. The repertoire was sequenced with immunoSEQ multiplex PCR; TCRdb's copy has only in-frame clones and lacks some. Of 150,000 to 200,000 clones listed, about 75% are singletons. Sequenced sample: PBMCs. The receptors here all came from a woman in her 40s in good health and CMV-seropositive.

The V call is TRBV6-5, the J call TRBJ1-1; 8 bases match TRBD1. The CDR3 length is 13 residues. V lost 7 bases and J lost 5; bases outside the gene matches: 6. In germline, CDR1 is MNHEY, CDR2 SVGAGI. Here the CDR3 reads CASKDREVTEAFF. The CDR3 DNA follows: TGTGCCAGCAAGGACAGGGAAGTAACTGAAGCTTTCTTT.

The rearrangement joins TRBV7-2 to TRBJ1-4; 9 nucleotides agree with TRBD1. The CDR3 is made up of 14 amino acids. With 5 bases clipped from V and 7 bases from J, the junction kept 5 bases outside the gene matches. Germline CDR1 SGHTA, CDR2 FQGNSA. CDR3 nucleotides: TGTGCCAGCAGCCGGACAGGGGTCGGTGAAAAACTGTTTTTT. Its translation is CASSRTGVGEKLFF.

J is TRBJ1-5 and V is TRBV7-2; D unresolved. The germline gives CDR1 SGHTA, CDR2 FQGNSA. The V end was cut by 1 base, the J end by 7 bases, with 8 bases between. The CDR3 runs 13 residues. As DNA, the CDR3 is TGTGCCAGCAGCTTAGTGGGCCACCAGCCCCAGCATTTT. It codes for CASSLVGHQPQHF. Combining the CDR3 with reference TRBV7-2 and TRBJ1-5 gives the whole variable domain GAGVSQSPSNKVTEKGKDVELRCDPISGHTALYWYRQSLGQGLEFLIYFQGNSAPDKSGLPSDRFSAERTGGSVSTLTIQRTQQEDSAVYLCASSLVGHQPQHFGDGTRLSIL.

V usage is TRBV5-5 and J usage is TRBJ2-2, with 7 bases that match TRBD2. The CDR3 covers 15 residues. Trimming removed 2 bases from V and 1 base from J; junction bases left unmatched: 2. Germline assignment: CDR1 SGHKS and CDR2 YYEKEE (reference sequence). The CDR3 region has the DNA TGTGCCAGCAGCTTTAAGCGGGAGAACACCGGGGAGCTGTTTTTT. Translation gives CASSFKRENTGELFF.

The chain couples TRBV28 to TRBJ2-2; no clear D. Per germline, CDR1 MDHEN and CDR2 SYDVKM. The CDR3 is made up of 15 amino acids. The ends were cut back, 5 bases at V and 5 bases at J, with 15 bases in the middle. This CDR3 reads CASSKATQSTGELFF. In DNA, the CDR3 is TGTGCCAGCAGTAAAGCGACCCAATCGACCGGGGAGCTGTTTTTT.

The chain uses TRBV11-1 and TRBJ1-2, with D unresolved. The CDR3 contains 13 residues. Trimming stripped 1 base from V and 7 bases from J, with 10 bases between. The germline V gene encodes CDR1 SGHAT and CDR2 FQDESV (reference sequence). The CDR3 DNA sequence: TGTGCCAGCAGCTTAGTGGAGTTAAGTGGCTACACCTTC. Translation: CASSLVELSGYTF.

This chain uses TRBV28 with TRBJ2-7; 10 bases agree with TRBD2. The V gene's germline CDR1 is MDHEN and CDR2 SYDVKM. Trimming cost V 4 bases and J 2 bases; bases outside gene matches: 8. This CDR3 is 16 amino acids long. The CDR3 loop reads CASSSLTSGPAYEQYF. DNA of the CDR3: TGTGCCAGCAGTTCTCTGACTAGCGGGCCAGCCTACGAGCAGTACTTC.

The chain recombines TRBV28 with TRBJ1-2, with 7 bases fitting TRBD1. The CDR3 spans 15 residues. The germline gives CDR1 MDHEN, CDR2 SYDVKM. With V trimmed by 5 bases and J by 8 bases, 14 bases remained unmatched. The CDR3 loop is CASSPPNDRVRGYTF. The CDR3 DNA reads as TGTGCCAGCAGTCCACCAAATGACAGGGTTAGGGGCTACACCTTC.

This clone is a singleton in its sample. This chain links TRBV14 with TRBJ2-5; 10 nucleotides agree with TRBD1. This CDR3 has 14 amino acids. Germline V gives CDR1 SGHDN, CDR2 FVKESK. The junction had 12 bases not matched to a gene; V was cut back by 6 bases and J by 11 bases. CDR3 loop: CASRPAGQGWEQYF. CDR3 DNA: TGTGCCAGCAGACCCGCGGGACAGGGGTGGGAGCAGTACTTC.

The chain couples TRBV19 to TRBJ1-2, with D possibly TRBD1 on 6 matching bases. Looked up from germline, CDR1 is LNHDA and CDR2 is SQIVND (reference sequence). The CDR3 is 15 amino acids. Trimming took off 10 bases at V and 4 bases at J, with 22 bases between the two ends. CDR3 in amino acids: CATSNHHRDLYGYTF. CDR3 DNA: TGTGCCACTAGCAATCACCACAGGGATCTCTATGGCTACACCTTC.

The chain carries TRBV7-2 and TRBJ2-1, with TRBD2 identical over 13 bases. V dropped 0 bases and J dropped 11; count of bases not matched to a gene: 10. Germline assignment: CDR1 SGHTA and CDR2 FQGNSA. This CDR3 has 17 amino acids. In DNA, the CDR3 is TGTGCCAGCAGCTTAGCGGCCGGGACTAGCGGGAACCTTCAGCAGTTCTTC. This codes for CASSLAAGTSGNLQQFF.

This rearrangement joins TRBV7-2 to TRBJ1-5, with TRBD1 matching over 11 bases. Germline V gene data show CDR1 as SGHTA and CDR2 as FQGNSA. V shed 3 bases, J shed 7 bases, and the junction held 2 bases outside the gene matches. The CDR3 length is 14 residues. The CDR3 coding sequence is TGTGCCAGCAGCTTGGGACAGGGGGTCCAGCCCCAGCATTTT. Its protein is CASSLGQGVQPQHF.

The CDR3 is CASSEARKVNTIYF. CDR3 sequence (DNA): TGTGCCAGCAGTGAAGCGCGGAAGGTGAACACCATATATTTT. The J gene is TRBJ1-3, the V gene TRBV6-1; D gene uncertain. The CDR3 extends over 14 amino acids. V was pared by 0 bases and J by 7 bases, with 10 bases between. Germline CDR1 is MNHNS and CDR2 is SASEGT.

V and J are TRBV9 and TRBJ2-5; 8 bases agree with TRBD1. The DNA end is more similar to TRBJ2-7, so the J call may be wrong. Germline lookup yields CDR1 SGDLS and CDR2 YYNGEE. The CDR3 consists of 15 residues. CDR3 region: CASSVGTGSPYEQYF. The CDR3 nucleotides are TGTGCCAGCAGCGTAGGGACAGGGTCTCCTTACGAGCAGTACTTC.

The CDR3 DNA reads TGTGCCAGCAGTGAACAAACTAACTATGGCTACACCTTC. This codes for CASSEQTNYGYTF. This chain links TRBV6-1 with TRBJ1-2, with D uncertain. V was shortened by 2 bases and J by 0 bases, with 4 bases between the two germline ends. CDR1 is MNHNS and CDR2 is SASEGT in the germline V gene. This CDR3 is 13 amino acids long.

The genes are TRBV10-3 and TRBJ2-7; 8 bases align to TRBD1. V lost 10 bases to trimming and J lost 5 bases; unmatched junction nucleotides: 4. CDR1 and CDR2 from the germline V gene are ENHRY and SYGVKD. The CDR3 loop spans 11 amino acids. CDR3 in amino acids: CATTGGNEQYF. In DNA, the CDR3 is TGTGCCACCACAGGGGGGAACGAGCAGTACTTC.

The chain carries TRBV7-2 and TRBJ2-1; perhaps TRBD2 as D (6 bases). Trimming pared 2 bases from V and 4 bases from J, leaving 21 bases between. The CDR3 spans 18 residues. The germline gives CDR1 SGHTA, CDR2 FQGNSA. CDR3 loop: CASSLSGGYGGSYNEQFF. The CDR3 coding sequence is TGTGCCAGCAGCTTAAGTGGGGGGTACGGGGGTTCATACAATGAGCAGTTCTTC.

The chain couples TRBV7-8 to TRBJ2-3, with D hard to call. The CDR3 runs 11 residues. The germline V gene has CDR1 SGHVS and CDR2 FQNEAQ. The V end lost 7 bases, the J end lost 2 bases, and 4 bases lay between the germline ends. The CDR3 region is CASTLTDTQYF. CDR3 coding DNA: TGTGCCAGCACCCTCACAGATACGCAGTATTTT.

The chain is built from TRBV6-1 and TRBJ1-5, with D possibly matching TRBD1 (5 bases). With 6 bases removed from V and 14 bases from J, the gap between germline ends came to 20 bases. CDR3 size: 13 residues. The germline gives CDR1 MNHNS, CDR2 SASEGT. The CDR3 loop reads CASRYIPQGGEHF. The CDR3 DNA sequence: TGTGCCAGCAGATACATCCCTCAGGGAGGTGAGCATTTT.

This clone was recorded a few times. Different DNA sequences within this sample yield the same CDR3. The chain carries TRBV7-9 and TRBJ2-5; no clear D gene. Trimming took off 0 bases at V and 5 bases at J, with 4 bases between the two ends. Germline lookup yields CDR1 SEHNR and CDR2 FQNEAQ (reference sequence). The CDR3 runs 12 residues. Here the CDR3 DNA reads TGTGCCAGCAGCTTAGCCGGTGAGACCCAGTACTTC. Translation: CASSLAGETQYF.

The sample holds one count of this clone. This sequence joins TRBV28 and TRBJ2-7; 9 bases fit TRBD1. The CDR3 consists of 15 residues. CDR1 and CDR2 (germline): MDHEN, SYDVKM. V was pared by 10 bases and J by 2 bases, with 12 bases of the junction left unmatched. CDR3 in DNA: TGTGCCACCTGGGGGGGGGACAGGGACCCCTACGAGCAGTACTTC. Translated: CATWGGDRDPYEQYF.

The gene calls are TRBV7-9 and TRBJ2-3; a weak D match, TRBD2 (5 bases). CDR1 and CDR2 (germline): SEHNR, FQNEAQ (reference sequence). The CDR3 extends over 13 amino acids. Trimming took 1 base from V and 10 from J, leaving 12 bases between them. DNA for the CDR3: TGTGCCAGCAGCTTAGGGGCGGAGGACGCGCAGTATTTT. Protein: CASSLGAEDAQYF.

This clone has a handful of counts. V usage is TRBV10-2 and J usage is TRBJ1-2, with 9 positions matching TRBD1. V shed 0 bases, J shed 7 bases, and the junction held 6 bases outside the gene matches. The germline gives CDR1 WSHSY, CDR2 SAAADI. This CDR3 is built from 15 residues. CDR3 coding DNA: TGCGCCAGCAGTGAGTCCCACAGGGGGCCGGGTGGCTACACCTTC. This gives the protein CASSESHRGPGGYTF.

This CDR3 reads CASNIGAGVLNYGYTF. The CDR3, as DNA: TGTGCCAGTAACATAGGAGCGGGGGTACTTAACTATGGCTACACCTTC. The rearrangement joins TRBV19 to TRBJ1-2; a weak D match, TRBD1 (5 bases). The length of the CDR3 is 16 residues. Between the trimmed V and J ends, which lost 7 bases and 1 base, there was a span of 19 bases. Germline V gives CDR1 LNHDA, CDR2 SQIVND (reference sequence).

This clone appeared once. V gene TRBV27 combines with J gene TRBJ1-1; tentatively, D is TRBD1 (5 bases). The germline V gene has CDR1 MNHEY and CDR2 SMNVEV (reference sequence). CDR3 length: 14 residues. The V end lost 6 bases, the J end lost 0 bases, and 11 bases lay between the germline ends. The CDR3 sequence: CASRARDLNTEAFF. The CDR3 DNA follows: TGTGCCAGCAGAGCCCGGGACTTGAACACTGAAGCTTTCTTT.

The rearrangement joins TRBV30 to TRBJ2-1; 9 nucleotides agree with TRBD2. The CDR3 sequence is 15 residues long. With 3 bases clipped from V and 4 bases from J, the junction kept 7 bases outside the gene matches. CDR1 GTSNPN and CDR2 SVGIG come from the germline V gene (reference sequence). The CDR3 spells CAWRNGGRAYNEQFF. CDR3 sequence (DNA): TGTGCCTGGAGAAACGGCGGGAGGGCGTACAATGAGCAGTTCTTC.